A single sample is the source of the 29 T cell receptor beta chains below, sequenced in a study of T cell responses to AZD1222 COVID-19 vaccine (dated by TCRdb to the early 2020s). This sample's time point label indicates: about 28 days (+/-7) after the second vaccine dose. Library method: the immunoSEQ multiplex PCR assay. TCRdb re-hosts the immuneACCESS table, in-frame sequences only. Its copies lack some clones; in the studies checked, an unresolved V gene accounts for under half of them, and the cause for the rest is not known. This sample gives about 200,000 clones in total; more than 85% of them show up just once. Around 3.7% of the sample rests with the top ten. Specimen: peripheral blood, collected 28 days after the second AZD1222 dose. The receptors originated from an adult who received the AZD1222 COVID-19 vaccine.

The chain joins TRBV28 to TRBJ2-1; 8 nucleotides line up with TRBD1. V shed 4 bases, J shed 10 bases, and the junction held 12 bases outside the gene matches. The V gene's germline CDR1 is MDHEN and CDR2 SYDVKM. This CDR3 region has 15 residues. The CDR3 nucleotides read TGTGCCAGCAGTTCTCCACGGACAGGGACGGAGGAGCAGTTCTTC. Protein: CASSSPRTGTEEQFF.

The chain recombines TRBV5-6 with TRBJ2-1; D remains ambiguous. CDR1 and CDR2 (germline): SGHDT, YYEEEE. Between the trimmed V and J ends, which lost 3 bases and 9 bases, there was a span of 13 bases. The CDR3 covers 13 residues. The CDR3 region is CASSSRGPGEQFF. CDR3 nucleotides: TGTGCCAGCAGCTCGCGAGGTCCGGGTGAGCAGTTCTTC.

This chain links TRBV18 with TRBJ2-5, with D perhaps assigned TRBD1 or TRBD2 (5 bases each). The CDR3 is 15 residues long. Trimming pared 0 bases from V and 4 bases from J, leaving 12 bases between. The germline CDR1 and CDR2 sequences are KGHSH and LQKENI. CDR3 coding DNA: TGTGCCAGCTCACCACCGGGGCTAGGAGGAGAGACCCAGTACTTC. Residues: CASSPPGLGGETQYF.

The chain employs TRBV5-4 and TRBJ2-7; D unresolved. V was trimmed by 4 bases and J by 5 bases, leaving 16 bases between them. The germline V gene encodes CDR1 SGHNT and CDR2 YYREEE (reference sequence). This CDR3 spans 14 amino acids. The CDR3 DNA is TGTGCCAGCAGCATACACCCTAATACTGACGAGCAGTACTTC. It translates to CASSIHPNTDEQYF.

The chain joins TRBV6-5 to TRBJ1-5; D may be TRBD1 (5 bases). The CDR3 covers 15 residues. Between the trimmed V and J ends, which lost 8 bases and 0 bases, there was a span of 14 bases. The germline V gene has CDR1 MNHEY and CDR2 SVGAGI. Here the CDR3 reads CASDQSTASNQPQHF. As DNA, the CDR3 is TGTGCCAGCGATCAATCGACAGCTAGCAATCAGCCCCAGCATTTT.

This clone appeared a few times. The V gene is TRBV18, the J gene TRBJ1-4; D is uncertain. Germline V gives CDR1 KGHSH, CDR2 LQKENI. Trimming took off 3 bases at V and 8 bases at J, with 4 bases between the two ends. The CDR3 loop spans 11 amino acids. The CDR3 is CASSPGEKLFF. The CDR3 nucleotides read TGTGCCAGCTCACCGGGAGAAAAACTGTTTTTT.

The CDR3 here is CASSLKGQGTTGELFF. The DNA for the CDR3 is TGTGCCAGTAGTTTAAAGGGACAGGGAACAACCGGGGAGCTGTTTTTT. The J gene is TRBJ2-2, the V gene TRBV19; 9 bases are shared with TRBD1. This CDR3 is built from 16 residues. The germline V gene has CDR1 LNHDA and CDR2 SQIVND (reference sequence). Unmatched junction bases numbered 9, after V lost 5 bases and J lost 5 bases.

This clone was observed a single time. V and J are TRBV25-1 and TRBJ2-3, with 9 bases lining up with TRBD2. Trimming removed 4 bases from V and 14 bases from J; junction bases left unmatched: 4. CDR3 length equals 11 residues. CDR1 and CDR2 (germline): MGHDK, SYGVNS. CDR3 protein: CASSAAGGVYF. The CDR3 DNA reads TGTGCCAGCAGTGCAGCGGGAGGCGTGTATTTT.

V gene TRBV6-5 combines with J gene TRBJ2-3, with D tentatively TRBD2 (6 bases). V gave up 5 bases and J gave up 5 bases, with 14 bases separating them. This CDR3 is 14 amino acids long. Germline assignment: CDR1 MNHEY and CDR2 SVGAGI. The CDR3 here is CASSRLDGEDTQYF. CDR3 DNA: TGTGCCAGCAGTCGACTAGATGGTGAAGATACGCAGTATTTT.

The V and J genes are TRBV5-4 and TRBJ1-6, with a weak D call TRBD1 (5 bases). V was clipped by 3 bases and J by 9 bases, with 13 bases between them. This CDR3 contains 14 residues. CDR1 and CDR2 (germline): SGHNT, YYREEE (reference sequence). Written as DNA, the CDR3 is TGTGCCAGCAGCTGGCCTTATGGGGGTTCACCCCTCCACTTT. Translating gives CASSWPYGGSPLHF.

The chain has TRBV5-1 and TRBJ2-5; 15 bases fit TRBD2. Trimming at V came to 3 bases and at J to 5 bases, leaving 8 bases not matched to a gene. The CDR3 totals 17 residues. Germline assignment: CDR1 SGHRS and CDR2 YFSETQ. As DNA, the CDR3 is TGCGCCAGCAGCTCTTGGACTAGCGGGAGGGCCTGGGAGACCCAGTACTTC. Its translation is CASSSWTSGRAWETQYF.

In DNA form, the CDR3 reads TGTGCCAGCAGCATCCTAGCGGGAGGGCAAAGTGAGCAGTTCTTC. Protein product: CASSILAGGQSEQFF. The chain combines TRBV7-3 with TRBJ2-1; 12 bases are a match to TRBD2. V dropped 5 bases and J dropped 9; count of bases not matched to a gene: 8. The CDR3 runs to 15 residues. Germline V gene lookup returns CDR1 SGHTA and CDR2 FQGTGA.

The chain couples TRBV28 to TRBJ1-2; D gene unclear. Deletions cut 2 bases from V and 8 bases from J, with 9 bases between. The CDR3 extends over 12 amino acids. In germline, CDR1 is MDHEN, CDR2 SYDVKM. The DNA for the CDR3 is TGTGCCAGCAGTTTAGAGGTTCGGGGCTACACCTTC. This gives the protein CASSLEVRGYTF.

The chain has TRBV30 and TRBJ2-1; D is tentatively TRBD1 or TRBD2 (5 bases each). CDR3 length: 15 amino acids. The germline gives CDR1 GTSNPN, CDR2 SVGIG (reference sequence). With 5 bases removed from V and 9 bases from J, the gap between germline ends came to 23 bases. The CDR3 is CAWLNPGPGFVEQFF. DNA for the CDR3: TGTGCCTGGCTTAATCCGGGACCGGGTTTTGTTGAGCAGTTCTTC.

This chain uses TRBV29-1 with TRBJ2-7, with D uncertain. CDR3 length: 12 amino acids. V shed 0 bases and J shed 3 bases, with 6 bases lying between them. Germline V gives CDR1 SQVTM, CDR2 ANQGSEA. CDR3 coding DNA: TGCAGCGTTGAAGATCTCAGCTACGAGCAGTACTTC. This translates into CSVEDLSYEQYF.

The chain recombines TRBV2 with TRBJ2-7, with D unresolved. Trimming removed 3 bases at V and 7 bases at J, with 16 bases between. Germline V gene lookup returns CDR1 SNHLY and CDR2 FYNNEI. This CDR3 comprises 14 residues. The CDR3 here is CASSEGSSYREQYF. CDR3 bases: TGTGCCAGCAGTGAGGGGTCTTCATACCGAGAGCAGTACTTC.

The V call is TRBV5-4, the J call TRBJ2-5, with 12 bases identical to TRBD2. Per germline, CDR1 SGHNT and CDR2 YYREEE (reference sequence). With 0 bases clipped from V and 0 bases from J, the junction kept 0 bases outside the gene matches. The CDR3 runs 16 residues. The CDR3 DNA sequence: TGTGCCAGCAGCTTGGGGACTAGCGGGAACCAAGAGACCCAGTACTTC. Residues: CASSLGTSGNQETQYF.

J is TRBJ2-3 and V is TRBV20-1; no clear D. Germline assignment: CDR1 DFQATT and CDR2 SNEGSKA (reference sequence). The V gene lost 4 bases and the J gene lost 5 bases, with 7 bases spanning the gap. This CDR3 spans 11 amino acids. The CDR3: CSATSKDTQYF. The CDR3 nucleotides are TGCAGTGCTACCTCCAAAGATACGCAGTATTTT.

This chain joins TRBV28 and TRBJ1-4, with 8 bases aligning to TRBD1. The J segment lost 13 bases and the V segment lost 7 bases, leaving 5 bases of the junction unmatched. The CDR3 is 11 amino acids. The germline gives CDR1 MDHEN, CDR2 SYDVKM. CDR3 coding DNA: TGTGCCAGCACCCGACAGGGGCGACTGTTTTTT. Amino acids: CASTRQGRLFF.

This clone was found once. The V and J genes are TRBV10-3 and TRBJ2-1, with D possibly called TRBD1 or TRBD2 (5 bases each). The CDR3 is 14 residues long. Germline CDR1 is ENHRY and CDR2 is SYGVKD. V gave up 4 bases and J gave up 5 bases, with 12 bases separating them. CDR3 DNA sequence: TGTGCCATCAGTGTTCGAGGGGAACACAATGAGCAGTTCTTC. Protein: CAISVRGEHNEQFF.

The chain has TRBV19 and TRBJ1-5; possible D gene TRBD1, 6 bases. The CDR3 runs to 15 residues. Trimming left V 3 bases short and J 5 bases short, with 14 bases between. CDR1 and CDR2 from the germline V gene are LNHDA and SQIVND (reference sequence). CDR3 DNA: TGTGCCAGTAGTATCTGGGCAGGGGATTATCAGCCCCAGCATTTT. Translated, it gives CASSIWAGDYQPQHF.

The gene calls are TRBV20-1 and TRBJ2-1; D not resolved. The CDR3 runs to 10 residues. The V gene lost 6 bases and the J gene lost 6 bases, with 6 bases spanning the gap. CDR1 is DFQATT, CDR2 SNEGSKA, per germline (reference sequence). The CDR3 coding sequence is TGCAGTGCCTCGATCAATGAGCAGTTCTTC. Translated: CSASINEQFF.

The CDR3 sequence: CAWSVGVPKEQYF. Written as DNA, the CDR3 is TGTGCCTGGAGTGTGGGAGTACCTAAGGAGCAGTACTTC. This sequence joins TRBV30 and TRBJ2-7, with a tentative D call TRBD2 (5 bases). The CDR3 totals 13 residues. V lost 0 bases and J lost 7, with 13 bases in between. The V gene's germline CDR1 is GTSNPN and CDR2 SVGIG (reference sequence).

This chain uses TRBV3-1 (or the pseudogene TRBV3-2) with TRBJ2-7; a weak D match, TRBD1 (6 bases). V dropped 2 bases and J dropped 7 bases, with 12 bases sitting between them. Germline V gene sequence: CDR1 LGHDT, CDR2 YNNKEL (reference sequence). CDR3 length: 13 residues. The CDR3 coding sequence is TGTGCCAGCAGCCAACAGGGGCTAGGGGAGCAGTACTTC. Translated: CASSQQGLGEQYF.

This rearrangement joins TRBV5-1 to TRBJ2-7, with TRBD1 matching over 8 bases. Germline V gene data show CDR1 as SGHRS and CDR2 as YFSETQ. CDR3 length equals 14 residues. Trimming at V came to 3 bases and at J to 3 bases, leaving 5 bases not matched to a gene. For the CDR3, the DNA is TGCGCCAGCAGCTCCGGGACAGGCGACTACGAGCAGTACTTC. Translated: CASSSGTGDYEQYF.

This chain uses TRBV7-9 with TRBJ2-1; tentative D call: TRBD2 (5 bases). CDR1 is SEHNR and CDR2 is FQNEAQ in the germline V gene (reference sequence). This CDR3 is built from 15 residues. Trimming shortened V by 1 base and J by 7 bases, and 14 bases separated the two germline ends. For the CDR3, the DNA is TGTGCCAGCAGCTTAGTGAGCGGATTTGGTAATGAGCAGTTCTTC. This translates into CASSLVSGFGNEQFF.

V and J are TRBV24-1 and TRBJ2-1, with D perhaps TRBD1 (6 bases). CDR3 size: 15 residues. Trimming removed 1 base at V and 8 bases at J, with 14 bases between. Germline loops: CDR1 KGHDR, CDR2 SFDVKD. CDR3 loop: CATSDFGTNVDEQFF. The CDR3 DNA reads as TGTGCCACCAGTGATTTTGGGACAAATGTCGATGAGCAGTTCTTC.

V and J are TRBV19 and TRBJ2-7; 8 bases are shared with TRBD1. The CDR3 is 13 amino acids. V gave up 9 bases and J gave up 5 bases; unmatched junction bases: 9. The germline V gene encodes CDR1 LNHDA and CDR2 SQIVND (reference sequence). This CDR3 is CARRQGTVHEQYF. CDR3 DNA sequence: TGTGCCAGAAGACAGGGGACCGTCCACGAGCAGTACTTC.

The V and J genes are TRBV7-3 and TRBJ2-2; a possible D gene is TRBD1 (6 bases). V dropped 1 base and J dropped 6 bases, with 12 bases sitting between them. The CDR3 contains 15 residues. Germline V gene lookup returns CDR1 SGHTA and CDR2 FQGTGA. CDR3 nucleotides: TGTGCCAGCAGCTTAAGAACAGGGCGGCCCGGGGAGCTGTTTTTT. Translation: CASSLRTGRPGELFF.